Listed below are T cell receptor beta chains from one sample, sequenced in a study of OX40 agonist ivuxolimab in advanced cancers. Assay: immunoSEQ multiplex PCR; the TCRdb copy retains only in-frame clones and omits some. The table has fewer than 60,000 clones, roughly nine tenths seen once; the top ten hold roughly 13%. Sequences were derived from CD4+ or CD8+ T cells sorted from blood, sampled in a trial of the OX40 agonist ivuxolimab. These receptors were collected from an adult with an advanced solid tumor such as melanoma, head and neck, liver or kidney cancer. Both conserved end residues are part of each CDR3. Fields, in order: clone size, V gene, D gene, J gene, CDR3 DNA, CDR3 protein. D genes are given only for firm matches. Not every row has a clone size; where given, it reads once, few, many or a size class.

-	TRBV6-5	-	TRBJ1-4	TGTGCCAGCAGTTACGTGCAGGGTTATAATGAAAAACTGTTTTTT	CASSYVQGYNEKLFF
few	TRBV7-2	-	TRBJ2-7	TGTGCCAGCAGCCCAAGACTACCCTGGTACGAGCAGTACTTC	CASSPRLPWYEQYF
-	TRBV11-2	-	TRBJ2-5	TGTGCCAGCAGCCGAGGATGGGGGAATCAAGAGACCCAGTACTTC	CASSRGWGNQETQYF
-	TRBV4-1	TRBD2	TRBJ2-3	TGCGCCAGCAGCCAAGATGGGCTAGCGGGGGTCACAGATACGCAGTATTTT	CASSQDGLAGVTDTQYF
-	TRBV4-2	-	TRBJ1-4	TGTGCCAGCAGCTTGGGCGCCGTCAAGGGAAAACTGTTTTTT	CASSLGAVKGKLFF
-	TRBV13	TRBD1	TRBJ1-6	TGTGCCAGCAGCTCGGGGACAGGCAGCTCCTATAATTCACCCCTCCACTTT	CASSSGTGSSYNSPLHF
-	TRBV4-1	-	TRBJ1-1	TGCGCCAGCAGCCAAGGTCAGTATAACACTGAAGCTTTCTTT	CASSQGQYNTEAFF
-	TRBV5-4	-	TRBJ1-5	TGTGCCAGCAGCCAGGATAGCAATCAGCCCCAGCATTTT	CASSQDSNQPQHF
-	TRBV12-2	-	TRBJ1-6	TGTGCAAGTCGCACACGGTTCGGGGGAGCCAGGTTCGGGAATTCACCCCTCCACTTT	CASRTRFGGARFGNSPLHF
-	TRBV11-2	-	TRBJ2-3	TGTGCCAGCAGCTATTTAGCACGCACAGATACGCAGTATTTT	CASSYLARTDTQYF
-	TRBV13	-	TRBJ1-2	TGTGCCAGCAGCCCCGGGGAGGTTGCAGATGGCTACACCTTC	CASSPGEVADGYTF
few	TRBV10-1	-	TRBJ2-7	TGCGCCAGCAGAACAGTACGTGGGCAGTACTTC	CASRTVRGQYF
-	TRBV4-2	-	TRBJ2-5	TGTGCCAGCAGTCTTTTACCCCCGGAGACCCAGTACTTC	CASSLLPPETQYF
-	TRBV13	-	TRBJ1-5	TGTGCCAGCAGCGGGGGCAATCAGCCCCAGCATTTT	CASSGGNQPQHF
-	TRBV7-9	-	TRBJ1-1	TGTGCCAGCAGCTTACCGTGGGGGAACACTGAAGCTTTCTTT	CASSLPWGNTEAFF
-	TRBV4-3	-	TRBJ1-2	TGCGCCAGCAGCCAAGATCGCGAAGGATTAAACTATGGCTACACCTTC	CASSQDREGLNYGYTF
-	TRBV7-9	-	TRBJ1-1	TGTGCCAGCAGTTCCCCCCACACGGGGGAACCTGAAGCTTTCTTT	CASSSPHTGEPEAFF